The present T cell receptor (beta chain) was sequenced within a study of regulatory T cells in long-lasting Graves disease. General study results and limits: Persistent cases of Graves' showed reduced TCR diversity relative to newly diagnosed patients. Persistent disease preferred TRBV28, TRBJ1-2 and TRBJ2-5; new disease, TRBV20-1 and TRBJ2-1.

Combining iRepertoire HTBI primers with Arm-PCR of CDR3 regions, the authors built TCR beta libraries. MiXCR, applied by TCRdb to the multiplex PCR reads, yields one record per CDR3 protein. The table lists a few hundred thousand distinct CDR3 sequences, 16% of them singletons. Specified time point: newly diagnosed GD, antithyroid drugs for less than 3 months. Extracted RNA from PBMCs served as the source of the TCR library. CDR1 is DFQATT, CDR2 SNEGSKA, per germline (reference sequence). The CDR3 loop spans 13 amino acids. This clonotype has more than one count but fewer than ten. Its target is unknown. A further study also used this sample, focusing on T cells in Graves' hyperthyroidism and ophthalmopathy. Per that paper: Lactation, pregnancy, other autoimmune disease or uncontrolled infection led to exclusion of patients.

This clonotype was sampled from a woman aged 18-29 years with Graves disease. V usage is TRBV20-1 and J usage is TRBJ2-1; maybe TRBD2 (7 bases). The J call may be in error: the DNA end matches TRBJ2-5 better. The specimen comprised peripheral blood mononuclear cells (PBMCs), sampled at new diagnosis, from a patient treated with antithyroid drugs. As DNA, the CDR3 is TGCAGTGCTATAGGGGGAGGGCAAGAGACCCAGTACTTC. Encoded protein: CSAIGGGQETQYF.